The clone carrying this T cell receptor beta chain occurred once. The data were obtained in a study of shared clonotypes between healthy human individuals. Study summary: Aged 18 to 49, the donors were a couple of women and a few men.

Around 100 million PBMCs went into genomic DNA for unsorted samples. Unsorted PBMC DNA underwent sequencing on ten immunoSEQ deep assay plates. The table came from immunoSEQ multiplex PCR; TCRdb's copy has only in-frame clones and leaves some out. The data contain approximately 460,000 clones, around 77% of them singletons. The V and J ends lost 2 bases and 6 bases, in that order; junction bases with no gene match: 5. Germline V gene data show CDR1 as SNHLY and CDR2 as FYNNEI. The CDR3 contains 15 residues. This TCR was sampled from a woman in her forties in good health. Some clones in this sample may be carry-over from other donors' samples. The sample consisted of PBMCs. The chain combines TRBV2 with TRBJ2-1, with 9 bases that match TRBD1. The CDR3 spells CASSESQGAINEQFF. For the CDR3, the DNA is TGTGCCAGCAGTGAATCACAGGGGGCGATCAATGAGCAGTTCTTC.